Following are 19 T cell receptor beta chains from one sample sequenced in a study of cytomegalovirus exposure and HLA in healthy donors. Assay used: immunoSEQ multiplex PCR; TCRdb lists only in-frame clones, some missing. Found here are under 200,000 clones, roughly 95% of them singletons; the top ten hold approximately 0.97%. Sequencing was carried out using PBMCs. The receptors shown here come from a woman younger than 35 in good health and CMV-seronegative.

This chain connects TRBV29-1 to TRBJ2-7; 7 bases map to TRBD2. The V segment lost 5 bases and the J segment 4 bases; nucleotides outside the gene matches: 5. This CDR3 has 12 residues. CDR1 is SQVTM and CDR2 is ANQGSEA in the germline V gene. The DNA for the CDR3 is TGCAGCGTTATTACTAGCGTTTACGAGCAGTACTTC. Residues: CSVITSVYEQYF.

This chain links TRBV2 with TRBJ1-4, with D unresolved. Germline assignment: CDR1 SNHLY and CDR2 FYNNEI. Trimming left V 6 bases short and J 0 bases short, with 5 bases between. The CDR3 contains 13 residues. The CDR3 DNA is TGTGCCAGCAGGGGCCCAACTAATGAAAAACTGTTTTTT. Protein: CASRGPTNEKLFF.

This chain joins TRBV18 and TRBJ1-4; no clear D gene. CDR1 is KGHSH and CDR2 is LQKENI in the germline V gene. This CDR3 spans 16 amino acids. The germline V and J ends were trimmed by 1 base and 4 bases, with 13 bases remaining between them. CDR3 nucleotides: TGTGCCAGCTCACCACTCCGCCGAGCCAATAATGAAAAACTGTTTTTT. Protein: CASSPLRRANNEKLFF. The whole variable domain, filled in from reference TRBV18 and TRBJ1-4, reads NAGVMQNPRHLVRRRGQEARLRCSPMKGHSHVYWYRQLPEEGLKFMVYLQKENIIDESGMPKERFSAEFPKEGPSILRIQQVVRGDSAAYFCASSPLRRANNEKLFFGSGTQLSVL.

CDR3: CASSSRTGGLNIQYF. The DNA for the CDR3 is TGTGCCAGCAGCTCCAGGACAGGGGGCTTAAACATTCAGTACTTC. V usage is TRBV7-2 and J usage is TRBJ2-4, with 11 nucleotides matching TRBD1. V lost 4 bases, J lost 6 bases, and 5 bases stayed unmatched. Germline CDR1 and CDR2: SGHTA and FQGNSA. This CDR3 is 15 amino acids long. The entire variable domain, with the rest obtained from reference TRBV7-2 and TRBJ2-4, is as follows: GAGVSQSPSNKVTEKGKDVELRCDPISGHTALYWYRQSLGQGLEFLIYFQGNSAPDKSGLPSDRFSAERTGGSVSTLTIQRTQQEDSAVYLCASSSRTGGLNIQYFGAGTRLSVL.

Only one count was recorded for this clone. CDR3 nucleotide sequence: TGCGCCAGCAGCCAAGAATCGGGGGACTCACCCCTCCACTTT. It specifies CASSQESGDSPLHF. V gene TRBV4-1 combines with J gene TRBJ1-6, with D perhaps matching TRBD1 (5 bases). This CDR3 is 14 amino acids long. The germline V gene has CDR1 MGHRA and CDR2 YSYEKL. Trimming stripped 0 bases from V and 10 bases from J, with 10 bases between.

CDR3 loop: CASRETQGSGYTF. The DNA of the CDR3 is TGTGCCAGCAGAGAAACCCAGGGTTCTGGCTACACCTTC. The chain employs TRBV7-9 and TRBJ1-2, with a weak D call TRBD1 (5 bases). The CDR3 contains 13 residues. In germline, CDR1 is SEHNR, CDR2 FQNEAQ (reference sequence). Trimming removed 6 bases from V and 7 bases from J, with 15 bases in between.

The rearrangement links TRBV19 to TRBJ2-1, with TRBD2 identical over 10 bases. CDR3 length equals 15 residues. Germline CDR1 reads LNHDA; CDR2 reads SQIVND (reference sequence). The V gene end was trimmed by 3 bases and the J gene end by 7 bases; junction bases not matched to a gene: 6. The CDR3 loop is CASSILSGGANEQFF. Here the CDR3 DNA reads TGTGCCAGTAGTATCTTGAGCGGGGGGGCAAATGAGCAGTTCTTC.

Here the CDR3 DNA reads TGCAGCGTTGATCACACCTCCAACACTGAAGCTTTCTTT. It encodes CSVDHTSNTEAFF. The V and J genes are TRBV29-1 and TRBJ1-1; D is uncertain. CDR3 length: 13 amino acids. Trimming took off 3 bases at V and 2 bases at J, with 10 bases between the two ends. Germline V gene sequence: CDR1 SQVTM, CDR2 ANQGSEA.

This clone appeared a few times. For the CDR3, the DNA is TGTGCCAGCAGCCCCCCAGGGAACGCCTACGAGCAGTACTTC. Translated, it gives CASSPPGNAYEQYF. This rearrangement joins TRBV6-5 to TRBJ2-7; weak D call: TRBD1 (5 bases). The germline V gene has CDR1 MNHEY and CDR2 SVGAGI. The germline V and J ends were trimmed by 6 bases and 2 bases, with 14 bases remaining between them. This CDR3 spans 14 amino acids.

The chain has TRBV18 and TRBJ1-2; D remains unclear. V lost 8 bases, J lost 5 bases, and 9 bases lay in between. Germline V gene data show CDR1 as KGHSH and CDR2 as LQKENI. This CDR3 has 11 amino acids. CDR3 DNA: TGTGCCAGCAGTAGCAGATATGGCTACACCTTC. Its protein is CASSSRYGYTF.

The chain recombines TRBV4-1 with TRBJ2-7, with 9 bases identical to TRBD2. The CDR3 has 13 amino acids. CDR1 is MGHRA and CDR2 is YSYEKL in the germline V gene. Trimming at V came to 6 bases and at J to 3 bases, leaving 3 bases not matched to a gene. The CDR3 here is CASSQTSGYEQYF. The DNA of the CDR3 is TGCGCCAGCAGTCAGACTAGCGGCTACGAGCAGTACTTC.

This chain uses TRBV30 with TRBJ2-6; D gene unclear. Germline loops: CDR1 GTSNPN, CDR2 SVGIG (reference sequence). V was shortened by 3 bases and J by 4 bases, with 13 bases between the two germline ends. There are 15 residues in the CDR3. The CDR3 nucleotides read TGTGCCTGGAGCGCCAGTTCCTCCGGGGCCAACGTCCTGACTTTC. Translated: CAWSASSSGANVLTF.

V and J are TRBV7-9 and TRBJ2-3; tentatively, D is TRBD1 (5 bases). Germline V gene lookup returns CDR1 SEHNR and CDR2 FQNEAQ (reference sequence). The V and J ends lost 0 bases and 9 bases respectively, with 13 bases between them. This CDR3 contains 14 residues. CDR3 amino acids: CASSLAPQGTTQYF. CDR3 sequence (DNA): TGTGCCAGCAGCTTAGCCCCGCAGGGAACCACGCAGTATTTT.

This rearrangement joins TRBV7-6 to TRBJ1-3; D not resolved. CDR1 SGHVS and CDR2 FNYEAQ come from the germline V gene. The CDR3 contains 16 residues. Trimming removed 7 bases at V and 2 bases at J, with 18 bases between. DNA of the CDR3: TGTGCCAGCAATGATCCGATCCGAGATCCTGGAAACACCATATATTTT. Translated: CASNDPIRDPGNTIYF.

As DNA, the CDR3 is TGTGCCAGCAGCACCTCGGACAGCGCCGTTCTCTCTGGAAACACCATATATTTT. It translates to CASSTSDSAVLSGNTIYF. The V call is TRBV5-6, the J call TRBJ1-3; TRBD1 might be the D (6 bases). Germline values: CDR1 SGHDT, CDR2 YYEEEE. V lost 4 bases and J lost 0, with 20 bases in between. The CDR3 has 18 amino acids.

The chain has TRBV13 and TRBJ2-5; D not certain. CDR1 is PRHDT and CDR2 is FYEKMQ in the germline V gene (reference sequence). The CDR3 runs to 13 residues. Trimming stripped 3 bases from V and 1 base from J, with 6 bases between. CDR3 bases: TGTGCCAGCAGCTTCGTCAGCCAAGAGACCCAGTACTTC. Protein product: CASSFVSQETQYF.

This clone was recorded a few times. The chain joins TRBV6-5 to TRBJ1-4; D might be TRBD1 (5 bases). Per germline, CDR1 MNHEY and CDR2 SVGAGI. The CDR3 extends over 14 amino acids. The V and J ends lost 2 bases and 6 bases respectively, with 10 bases between them. CDR3 nucleotides: TGTGCCAGCAGTTACAAGCCCAGGGATGAAAAACTGTTTTTT. It translates to CASSYKPRDEKLFF.

Comment on this clone: Other DNA sequences within the sample encode an identical CDR3. CDR3 sequence reads: CASSRTGELFF. The DNA for the CDR3 is TGCGCCAGCAGTCGGACCGGGGAGCTGTTTTTT. The chain carries TRBV5-1 and TRBJ2-2; D uncertain. The V end was cut by 5 bases, the J end by 5 bases, with 4 bases between. Germline assignment: CDR1 SGHRS and CDR2 YFSETQ. The CDR3 has 11 amino acids.

This sequence joins TRBV11-2 and TRBJ2-1; 10 nucleotides line up with TRBD2. From germline, CDR1 is SGHAT and CDR2 FQNNGV. The CDR3 loop spans 14 amino acids. V shed 6 bases and J 4 bases; nucleotides not matched to a gene: 3. For the CDR3, the DNA is TGTGCCAGCAGGCTAGCGGGGGCGTACAATGAGCAGTTCTTC. Its translation: CASRLAGAYNEQFF.